Listed here is a single T cell receptor beta chain. Its antigen is currently unknown. This sample includes further DNA sequences coding for the same CDR3. The entry originates in a study of memory CD4+ T cells and cytomegalovirus serostatus. In the study overall: Healthy Belgian adult donors included about nine CMV-positive and approximately 25 CMV-negative people. Whole-study results and caveats: About 40% of the roughly 160 known CMV-associated TCRbeta sequences appeared in CD4+ memory. A US-trained random forest predicted CMV serostatus with median AUC around 0.9.

Assay: immunoSEQ multiplex PCR; the TCRdb copy retains only in-frame clones and omits some. The sample has about 60,000 clones; approximately 77% are singletons. The sort gate was single viable CD3+CD4+CD8-CD45RO+ cells for memory CD4+ T cells. Total CD4+ T cells were enriched by CD4 positive selection. The germline CDR1 and CDR2 sequences are SGHNT and YYREEE (reference sequence). V lost 0 bases to trimming and J lost 3 bases, with 0 bases between them. The CDR3 is 11 amino acids. The rearrangement joins TRBV5-4 to TRBJ2-5, with no clear D. Material for sequencing was memory CD4+ T cells from blood. This receptor was obtained from an adult in good health and CMV-seronegative. The CDR3 sequence: CASSLEETQYF. The CDR3 nucleotides read TGTGCCAGCAGCTTGGAAGAGACCCAGTACTTC.